This T cell receptor beta chain was obtained from a study of neurological immune-mediated disorders. Study-wide results and caveats: None of the CDR3 amino acid sequences in expanded clones turned up in more than one subject, which points to private repertoires in all groups.

CDR1 is SQVTM and CDR2 is ANQGSEA in the germline V gene. This CDR3 spans 13 amino acids. Trimming shortened V by 3 bases and J by 5 bases, and 11 bases separated the two germline ends. Specified time point: longitudinal time-point 1 (baseline). The cDNA was generated by 5'RACE with 10-nucleotide random UMIs. Every sequencing run gave over 200 million TCR-beta sequences, taken from 15-18 subjects. TCRdb processed the 5' RACE reads anew with MiXCR; each CDR3 protein has one entry. The table has some 77,000 distinct CDR3 sequences, about 13% seen once. This clonotype appeared many times. No antigen is known for it.

J is TRBJ2-1 and V is TRBV29-1; a weak D match, TRBD1 (5 bases). This TCR was sampled from a female donor with HTLV-1-associated myelopathy (HAM/TSP). The sequencing sample was made of PBMCs. CDR3 DNA: TGCAGCGTTGAGGTCAGGGTGGACAATGAGCAGTTCTTC. Its protein is CSVEVRVDNEQFF.